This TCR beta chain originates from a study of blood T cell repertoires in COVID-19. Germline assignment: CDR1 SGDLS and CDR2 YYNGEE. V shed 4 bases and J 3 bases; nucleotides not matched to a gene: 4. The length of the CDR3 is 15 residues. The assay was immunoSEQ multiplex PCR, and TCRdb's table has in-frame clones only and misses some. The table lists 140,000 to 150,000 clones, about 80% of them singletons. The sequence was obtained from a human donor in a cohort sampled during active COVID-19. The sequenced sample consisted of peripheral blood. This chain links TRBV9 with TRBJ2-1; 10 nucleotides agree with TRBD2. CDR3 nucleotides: TGTGCCAGCAGCAGAGCGGGAGGGTACTACAATGAGCAGTTCTTC. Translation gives CASSRAGGYYNEQFF.